This T cell receptor beta chain was observed in a study of T cells in Graves' hyperthyroidism and ophthalmopathy. Study conclusions and caveats: Most thyroid-expanded clonotypes above 0.001 were also found in blood. With a median lead of roughly 6.2 months before onset, the model predicted ophthalmopathy.

For the diagnoses, clinical symptoms, serum thyroxine and TRAb, thyroid ultrasound and orbital computed tomography were used. The authors took PBMCs from 8 to 10 ml fresh peripheral blood. There were TCR beta CDR3 regions amplified from RNA transcripts. RT-PCR in the first round (using the HTBI primer set) targeted the TCR CDR3. Each CDR3 protein gets one entry after TCRdb re-called the multiplex PCR reads with MiXCR. The top ten hold about 10% of the sample, which has some 740,000 distinct CDR3 sequences, 13% to 15% seen once. This clonotype was detected ten times or more. As yet, its antigen is unknown. Per the germline V gene, CDR1 is SGDLS and CDR2 is YYNGEE. The V end lost 3 bases, the J end lost 4 bases, and 12 bases lay between the germline ends. The CDR3 has 14 residues.

The chain is built from TRBV9 and TRBJ2-3; D may be TRBD2 (5 bases). The sequenced material came from blood. The clonotype originates from a woman younger than 35 with Graves' hyperthyroidism. The CDR3 protein is CASSALLAADTQYF. Here the CDR3 DNA reads TGTGCCAGCAGCGCCCTTCTAGCCGCAGATACGCAGTATTTT.